This TCR beta chain appears in the sequencing data of a study of cytomegalovirus exposure and HLA in healthy donors. Study at large: Sequencing of about 179 million T cells in an earlier analysis found approximately 120 million unique TCR beta sequences. In an early release, HLA-typed donors contributed some 88 million unique TCR sequences. Study results and caveats: Researchers catalogued 160 or so TCR beta chains as cytomegalovirus-associated. Many donors shared some public TCRs, even though most TCR sequences were rare.

60 Vbeta and 13 Jbeta primers were used in PCR. The assay was immunoSEQ multiplex PCR, and TCRdb's table has in-frame clones only and misses some. The table has approximately 200,000 clones, around 80% seen once; the top ten hold about 4.4%. A remark on this clone: The target antigen is unknown.

CDR3 size: 16 residues. CDR1 and CDR2 from the germline V gene are PRHDT and FYEKMQ (reference sequence). Germline trimming cut 5 bases from V and 1 base from J; bases unmatched to any gene: 6. The chain is built from TRBV13 and TRBJ2-3; 10 bases match TRBD2. This TCR was recovered from a woman aged 30 to 39 in good health and CMV-seropositive. Sequenced input: PBMCs. The CDR3 loop is CASSPRAGGGTDTQYF. The CDR3 region has the DNA TGTGCCAGCAGCCCTCGAGCGGGAGGGGGCACAGATACGCAGTATTTT.